This TCR beta chain was recovered during a study of T cells in Graves' hyperthyroidism and ophthalmopathy. The germline V gene encodes CDR1 SGHRS and CDR2 YFSETQ. The length of the CDR3 is 17 residues. V lost 1 base and J lost 9; bases outside the gene matches: 13. There are many counts of this clonotype. RNA transcripts provided the source from which TCR beta CDR3 regions were amplified. HTBI primers were the set used in a first-round RT-PCR of the TCR CDR3. TCRdb fed the multiplex PCR reads into MiXCR, producing one record per CDR3 protein. The sample has approximately 740,000 distinct CDR3 sequences, 11% to 15% seen once.

The chain links TRBV5-1 to TRBJ2-1; the match to TRBD2 covers 10 bases. The sample taken for sequencing was blood. This clonotype originated in a young woman with Graves' hyperthyroidism. The CDR3 sequence is CASSLSGTSVGGGEQFF. The CDR3 bases are TGCGCCAGCAGCTTGTCGGGGACTAGCGTTGGGGGTGGTGAGCAGTTCTTC.